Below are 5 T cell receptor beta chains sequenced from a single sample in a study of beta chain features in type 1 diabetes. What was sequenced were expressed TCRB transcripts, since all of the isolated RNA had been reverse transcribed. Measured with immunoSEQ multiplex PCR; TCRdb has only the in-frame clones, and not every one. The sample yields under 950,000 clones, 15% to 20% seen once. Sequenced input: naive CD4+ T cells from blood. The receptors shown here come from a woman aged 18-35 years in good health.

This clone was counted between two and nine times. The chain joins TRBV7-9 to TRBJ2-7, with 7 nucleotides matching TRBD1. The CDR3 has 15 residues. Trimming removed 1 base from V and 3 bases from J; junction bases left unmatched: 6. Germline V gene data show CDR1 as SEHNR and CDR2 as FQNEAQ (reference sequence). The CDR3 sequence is CASSLGTGTDYEQYF. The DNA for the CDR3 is TGTGCCAGCAGCTTAGGGACCGGGACAGACTACGAGCAGTACTTC.

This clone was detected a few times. For the CDR3, the DNA is TGTGCCAGCAGCACGGGACTAGCGGGAGTAGGCACAGATACGCAGTATTTT. Its translation is CASSTGLAGVGTDTQYF. This chain connects TRBV5-4 to TRBJ2-3; 14 nucleotides align to TRBD2. CDR3 length: 17 amino acids. Per the germline V gene, CDR1 is SGHNT and CDR2 is YYREEE (reference sequence). The V segment lost 4 bases and the J segment 1 base; nucleotides outside the gene matches: 5.

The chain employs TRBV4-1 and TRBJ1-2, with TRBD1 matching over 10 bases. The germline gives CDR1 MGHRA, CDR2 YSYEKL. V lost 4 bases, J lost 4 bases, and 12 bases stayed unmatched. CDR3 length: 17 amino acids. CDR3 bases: TGCGCCAGCAGCCTTTCCTCCGGGACAGGGGCCATCTATGGCTACACCTTC. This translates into CASSLSSGTGAIYGYTF.

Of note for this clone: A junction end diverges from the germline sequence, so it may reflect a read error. The CDR3 loop reads CATSRTRDYRRNF. The CDR3 DNA follows: TGTGCCACCAGCAGAACTCGGGACTACCGCCGTAATTTT. The rearrangement joins TRBV15 to TRBJ2-3; TRBD2 agrees at 7 bases. Looked up from germline, CDR1 is LNHNV and CDR2 is YYDKDF (reference sequence). The CDR3 extends over 13 amino acids.

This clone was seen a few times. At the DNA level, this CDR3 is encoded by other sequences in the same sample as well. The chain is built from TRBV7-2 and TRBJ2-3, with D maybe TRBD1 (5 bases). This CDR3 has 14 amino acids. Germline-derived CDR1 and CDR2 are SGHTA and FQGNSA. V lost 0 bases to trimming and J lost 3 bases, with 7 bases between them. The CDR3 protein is CASSLARTTDTQYF. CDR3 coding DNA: TGTGCCAGCAGCTTAGCGCGGACAACAGATACGCAGTATTTT.